This T cell receptor (beta chain) was documented in a study of T cells after yellow fever vaccination. About the research overall: Where fractions had low cell numbers, libraries were prepared from them with the SMART-Seq v4 Ultra Low Input RNA kit.

Study-wide results and caveats: At 95% to 98% for CD4 and approximately 88% for CD8, most primary-vaccination clones showed up again after the booster.

UMIs and a universal primer site were added when TCR cDNA was made by 5'RACE template switching. TCRdb fed the 5' RACE reads into MiXCR, producing one record per CDR3 protein. The data hold 300,000 or so distinct CDR3 sequences, with 7% to 9% observed a single time. V lost 5 bases to trimming and J lost 0 bases, with 17 bases between them. The CDR3 runs 16 residues. CDR1 and CDR2 from the germline V gene are SGHNT and YENEEA. There are a few counts of this clonotype. Its antigen is unknown. This sequence joins TRBV11-3 and TRBJ2-7, with D unclear. Material: PBMCs, obtained 45 days after the first yellow fever vaccination. The clonotype comes from a man in his late teens or twenties who received the YFV17D yellow fever vaccine. CDR3 residues: CASSRSSGRSSYEQYF. In DNA form, the CDR3 reads TGTGCCAGCAGCAGGTCCTCGGGTCGGAGCTCCTACGAGCAGTACTTC.